These 32 T cell receptor beta chains came from one sample sequenced in a study of early T cells in non-severe SARS-CoV-2 infection. TCRdb analysed the 5' RACE reads with MiXCR anew, one entry per CDR3 protein. The profile shows approximately 70,000 distinct CDR3 sequences, roughly 13% of them singletons. What was sequenced was whole blood. Every receptor here comes from an adult who was a healthcare worker with PCR-confirmed SARS-CoV-2 infection or an uninfected control (not recorded which).

This clonotype turned up a few times. The chain combines TRBV9 with TRBJ1-1, with 7 bases identical to TRBD1. Germline lookup yields CDR1 SGDLS and CDR2 YYNGEE. CDR3 length equals 15 residues. Unmatched junction bases numbered 9, after V lost 3 bases and J lost 4 bases. CDR3 protein: CASSATQGYGTEAFF. CDR3 sequence (DNA): TGTGCCAGCAGCGCCACACAGGGGTATGGCACTGAAGCTTTCTTT. The whole variable domain, remainder taken from reference TRBV9 and TRBJ1-1, is DSGVTQTPKHLITATGQRVTLRCSPRSGDLSVYWYQQSLDQGLQFLIQYYNGEERAKGNILERFSAQQFPDLHSELNLSSLELGDSALYFCASSATQGYGTEAFFGQGTRLTVV.

This clonotype was picked up many times. The chain has TRBV5-5 and TRBJ2-5, with TRBD2 identical over 12 bases. Trimming took 4 bases from V and 2 from J; bases not matched to a gene: 9. Germline CDR1 is SGHKS and CDR2 is YYEKEE (reference sequence). This CDR3 comprises 17 residues. The CDR3 loop is CASSPLGLAGSQETQYF. DNA of the CDR3: TGTGCCAGCAGCCCCTTAGGACTAGCGGGGAGTCAAGAGACCCAGTACTTC.

The J gene is TRBJ2-7, the V gene TRBV28, with 7 bases fitting TRBD1. Germline CDR1 is MDHEN and CDR2 is SYDVKM. CDR3 length equals 13 residues. The V and J ends lost 9 bases and 2 bases, in that order; junction bases with no gene match: 7. CDR3 protein: CASTPGTAYEQYF. The CDR3 bases are TGTGCCAGTACTCCCGGGACAGCCTACGAGCAGTACTTC. The full variable domain, in which reference TRBV28 and TRBJ2-7 provide the parts outside the CDR3, is DVKVTQSSRYLVKRTGEKVFLECVQDMDHENMFWYRQDPGLGLRLIYFSYDVKMKEKGDIPEGYSVSREKKERFSLILESASTNQTSMYLCASTPGTAYEQYFGPGTRLTVT.

The gene calls are TRBV30 and TRBJ1-2; 7 nucleotides agree with TRBD1. This CDR3 has 13 amino acids. After removal of 1 base from V and 4 bases from J, the junction contained 3 bases not matched to a gene. CDR1 GTSNPN and CDR2 SVGIG come from the germline V gene (reference sequence). DNA for the CDR3: TGTGCCTGGAGTGCGACAGGGACCTATGGCTACACCTTC. It encodes CAWSATGTYGYTF.

The chain has TRBV6-6 and TRBJ2-5; D may correspond to TRBD1 or TRBD2 (5 bases each). V lost 7 bases and J 5 bases, leaving 8 bases between the germline ends. The CDR3 has 11 amino acids. Per germline, CDR1 MNHNY and CDR2 SVGAGI (reference sequence). CDR3 residues: CASNWGETQYF. CDR3 DNA sequence: TGTGCCAGCAACTGGGGGGAGACCCAGTACTTC.

Many counts were recorded for this clonotype. The V call is TRBV7-2, the J call TRBJ2-3; D is unresolved. There are 13 residues in the CDR3. The ends were cut back, 4 bases at V and 2 bases at J, with 7 bases in the middle. Germline V gene sequence: CDR1 SGHTA, CDR2 FQGNSA. CDR3 loop: CASSSRVTDTQYF. The CDR3 region has the DNA TGTGCCAGCAGCTCACGGGTCACAGATACGCAGTATTTT. The whole variable domain, remainder taken from reference TRBV7-2 and TRBJ2-3, is GAGVSQSPSNKVTEKGKDVELRCDPISGHTALYWYRQSLGQGLEFLIYFQGNSAPDKSGLPSDRFSAERTGGSVSTLTIQRTQQEDSAVYLCASSSRVTDTQYFGPGTRLTVL.

This clonotype was recorded at least ten times. The genes are TRBV20-1 and TRBJ1-1, with D maybe TRBD1 (6 bases). The CDR3 length is 14 residues. Germline lookup yields CDR1 DFQATT and CDR2 SNEGSKA (reference sequence). V was shortened by 1 base and J by 1 base, with 10 bases between the two germline ends. The CDR3 nucleotides are TGCAGTGCTAGAGGGTCGACAGGGAACACTGAAGCTTTCTTT. Encoded protein: CSARGSTGNTEAFF.

This clonotype was recorded a few times. This CDR3 reads CSVGKGNGYTF. CDR3 sequence (DNA): TGCAGCGTTGGAAAGGGGAATGGCTACACCTTC. This chain connects TRBV29-1 to TRBJ1-2; weak D call: TRBD1 (5 bases). This CDR3 contains 11 residues. CDR1 is SQVTM, CDR2 ANQGSEA, per germline. The germline V and J ends were trimmed by 4 bases and 6 bases, with 9 bases remaining between them. The full variable domain, in which reference TRBV29-1 and TRBJ1-2 provide the parts outside the CDR3, is SAVISQKPSRDICQRGTSLTIQCQVDSQVTMMFWYRQQPGQSLTLIATANQGSEATYESGFVIDKFPISRPNLTFSTLTVSNMSPEDSSIYLCSVGKGNGYTFGSGTRLTVV.

The chain is built from TRBV29-1 and TRBJ1-2; 9 bases are shared with TRBD1. The CDR3 extends over 13 amino acids. Trimming at V came to 1 base and at J to 4 bases, leaving 1 base not matched to a gene. Germline CDR1 reads SQVTM; CDR2 reads ANQGSEA. The CDR3 region has the DNA TGCAGCGTTGAAGGGACAGGGGCCTATGGCTACACCTTC. It codes for CSVEGTGAYGYTF. Together with reference TRBV29-1 and TRBJ1-2, the CDR3 gives the full variable domain: SAVISQKPSRDICQRGTSLTIQCQVDSQVTMMFWYRQQPGQSLTLIATANQGSEATYESGFVIDKFPISRPNLTFSTLTVSNMSPEDSSIYLCSVEGTGAYGYTFGSGTRLTVV.

This clonotype was observed a handful of times. The rearrangement joins TRBV9 to TRBJ1-1; 7 nucleotides match TRBD1. Germline CDR1 reads SGDLS; CDR2 reads YYNGEE. V gave up 3 bases and J gave up 3 bases; unmatched junction bases: 2. The CDR3 totals 13 residues. The CDR3 is CASSAGQDTEAFF. CDR3 nucleotide sequence: TGTGCCAGCAGCGCCGGACAGGACACTGAAGCTTTCTTT. Combining the CDR3 with reference TRBV9 and TRBJ1-1 gives the whole variable domain DSGVTQTPKHLITATGQRVTLRCSPRSGDLSVYWYQQSLDQGLQFLIQYYNGEERAKGNILERFSAQQFPDLHSELNLSSLELGDSALYFCASSAGQDTEAFFGQGTRLTVV.

V and J are TRBV20-1 and TRBJ2-7; the match to TRBD2 covers 8 bases. The length of the CDR3 is 13 residues. CDR1 is DFQATT and CDR2 is SNEGSKA in the germline V gene (reference sequence). In DNA, the CDR3 is TGCAGCCTAACTAGCGGCCGAACCTACGAGCAGTACTTC. Translation gives CSLTSGRTYEQYF.

The rearrangement links TRBV11-1 to TRBJ2-7, with D unresolved. The CDR3 sequence is 12 residues long. CDR1 and CDR2 from the germline V gene are SGHAT and FQDESV (reference sequence). Deletions cut 3 bases from V and 2 bases from J, with 5 bases between. CDR3 nucleotides: TGTGCCAGCAGCTTCGAAACCTACGAGCAGTACTTC. Translated: CASSFETYEQYF.

CDR3 protein: CASSQLQGAQGTEAFF. In nucleotides, the CDR3 is TGTGCCAGCTCTCAACTACAGGGGGCGCAGGGAACTGAAGCTTTCTTT. V usage is TRBV18 and J usage is TRBJ1-1; TRBD1 aligns across 9 bases. The germline V gene has CDR1 KGHSH and CDR2 LQKENI. The CDR3 contains 16 residues. Trimming cost V 6 bases and J 5 bases; bases outside gene matches: 13.

The V gene is TRBV5-4, the J gene TRBJ1-1, with a tentative D call TRBD1 (5 bases). The CDR3 spans 15 residues. The germline V gene encodes CDR1 SGHNT and CDR2 YYREEE (reference sequence). Trimming took 1 base from V and 5 from J, leaving 15 bases between them. This CDR3 reads CASSLPGRQKTEAFF. The CDR3 nucleotides read TGTGCCAGCAGCTTGCCAGGTCGACAGAAGACTGAAGCTTTCTTT. Variable domain in full (rest from reference TRBV5-4 and TRBJ1-1): ETGVTQSPTHLIKTRGQQVTLRCSSQSGHNTVSWYQQALGQGPQFIFQYYREEENGRGNFPPRFSGLQFPNYSSELNVNALELDDSALYLCASSLPGRQKTEAFFGQGTRLTVV.

This clonotype was counted ten times or more. The chain couples TRBV5-4 to TRBJ1-6, with 7 bases matching TRBD1. With 0 bases clipped from V and 9 bases from J, the junction kept 9 bases outside the gene matches. Germline CDR1 reads SGHNT; CDR2 reads YYREEE (reference sequence). CDR3 length equals 16 residues. Here the CDR3 reads CASSLAGTAHTSPLHF. In nucleotides, the CDR3 is TGTGCCAGCAGCTTGGCCGGGACAGCGCATACTTCACCCCTCCACTTT.

This clonotype was seen a few times. The chain joins TRBV29-1 to TRBJ2-3; 10 positions match TRBD2. The germline CDR1 and CDR2 sequences are SQVTM and ANQGSEA. The CDR3 consists of 17 residues. The junction had 17 bases not matched to a gene; V was cut back by 7 bases and J by 4 bases. In DNA, the CDR3 is TGCAGCGGCACTGGCCCCCAGCGGGGGGGCCCGGCAGATACGCAGTATTTT. Amino acids: CSGTGPQRGGPADTQYF.

This clonotype was picked up a small number of times. The chain recombines TRBV7-8 with TRBJ1-2; 9 bases agree with TRBD1. V was pared by 1 base and J by 4 bases, with 10 bases of the junction left unmatched. This CDR3 has 17 amino acids. The germline V gene encodes CDR1 SGHVS and CDR2 FQNEAQ. The DNA for the CDR3 is TGTGCCAGCAGCTTAGGGACAGGGGCCTTAACGACCTATGGCTACACCTTC. This encodes CASSLGTGALTTYGYTF.

This clonotype was seen a few times. The chain has TRBV12-3 or TRBV12-4 and TRBJ1-5; a weak D match, TRBD1 (6 bases). This CDR3 has 16 amino acids. V shed 6 bases and J shed 0 bases, with 15 bases lying between them. The CDR3 is CASSRTGNPSNQPQHF. In DNA, the CDR3 is TGTGCCAGCAGCAGAACAGGGAATCCTAGCAATCAGCCCCAGCATTTT.

This clonotype was observed many times. This rearrangement joins TRBV27 to TRBJ2-7; 9 bases fit TRBD1. CDR1 and CDR2 (germline): MNHEY, SMNVEV (reference sequence). Trimming cost V 5 bases and J 5 bases; bases outside gene matches: 13. This CDR3 is 16 amino acids long. The CDR3 DNA sequence: TGTGCCAGCAGTAACAGACCGGGACAGGGACTGAACGAGCAGTACTTC. It specifies CASSNRPGQGLNEQYF.

This clonotype was found many times. The V gene is TRBV2, the J gene TRBJ2-3, with 9 bases matching TRBD2. The J segment lost 1 base and the V segment lost 3 bases, leaving 8 bases of the junction unmatched. The length of the CDR3 is 17 residues. Germline V gene lookup returns CDR1 SNHLY and CDR2 FYNNEI. The chain's CDR3 is CASSDTWGLAGTDTQYF. CDR3 in DNA: TGTGCCAGCAGTGATACCTGGGGACTAGCTGGCACAGATACGCAGTATTTT.

This clonotype was picked up many times. This sequence joins TRBV6-2 or TRBV6-3 and TRBJ2-2, with D uncertain. V lost 6 bases and J lost 5, with 13 bases in between. The CDR3 has 14 amino acids. In germline, CDR1 is MNHEY, CDR2 SVGEGT. The CDR3 region is CASSTHEATGELFF. For the CDR3, the DNA is TGTGCCAGCAGCACCCACGAGGCGACCGGGGAGCTGTTTTTT.

This clonotype occurred a few times. The chain has TRBV29-1 and TRBJ2-2, with 9 bases fitting TRBD2. The CDR3 has 15 amino acids. CDR1 is SQVTM and CDR2 is ANQGSEA in the germline V gene. V shed 2 bases and J 5 bases; nucleotides not matched to a gene: 6. Here the CDR3 reads CSVELAGLPTGELFF. The CDR3 region has the DNA TGCAGCGTTGAACTAGCGGGGCTCCCGACCGGGGAGCTGTTTTTT.

This clonotype was counted between two and nine times. V usage is TRBV6-1 and J usage is TRBJ1-6, with D unclear. Trimming cost V 3 bases and J 8 bases, with 8 bases left between them. CDR1 MNHNS and CDR2 SASEGT come from the germline V gene. The CDR3 length is 13 residues. The CDR3 loop reads CASSDRQYSPLHF. The DNA for the CDR3 is TGTGCCAGCAGTGACAGGCAATATTCACCCCTCCACTTT.

This clonotype was counted at least ten times. The V call is TRBV7-8, the J call TRBJ1-5; D is unresolved. With 1 base removed from V and 0 bases from J, the gap between germline ends came to 7 bases. Germline V gene data show CDR1 as SGHVS and CDR2 as FQNEAQ. The CDR3 has 15 amino acids. The CDR3 spells CASSLVAYSNQPQHF. In nucleotides, the CDR3 is TGTGCCAGCAGCTTAGTCGCTTATAGCAATCAGCCCCAGCATTTT.

This chain links TRBV7-3 with TRBJ1-3; D is ambiguous. The germline V gene encodes CDR1 SGHTA and CDR2 FQGTGA. V lost 1 base to trimming and J lost 3 bases, with 10 bases between them. The CDR3 has 15 residues. CDR3 in amino acids: CASSLNPGGGNTIYF. The CDR3 DNA reads TGTGCCAGCAGCTTAAATCCAGGTGGTGGAAACACCATATATTTT.

The chain carries TRBV28 and TRBJ1-4, with 7 bases aligning to TRBD1. The trim removed 6 bases at V and 7 bases at J, leaving 11 bases unmatched. Germline CDR1 and CDR2: MDHEN and SYDVKM. The CDR3 loop spans 15 amino acids. This CDR3 is CASSLLGTETEKLFF. In nucleotides, the CDR3 is TGTGCCAGCAGCTTACTCGGGACAGAGACTGAAAAACTGTTTTTT.

This clonotype was recorded a few times. The gene calls are TRBV12-3 or TRBV12-4 and TRBJ2-4; the match to TRBD2 covers 12 bases. The CDR3 runs 18 residues. V lost 3 bases and J lost 0; bases outside the gene matches: 6. The CDR3 DNA follows: TGTGCCAGCAGTTTTGGGCTAGCGGGGGGGGTAGCCAAAAACATTCAGTACTTC. Translated: CASSFGLAGGVAKNIQYF.

This clonotype was seen only a few times. The chain is built from TRBV2 and TRBJ1-1, with TRBD1 matching 7 bases. J was trimmed by 7 bases and V by 7 bases; bases with no gene match: 9. Germline CDR1 reads SNHLY; CDR2 reads FYNNEI. The CDR3 runs to 13 residues. The CDR3: CASKQGEEFEAFF. The CDR3 region has the DNA TGTGCCAGCAAGCAGGGGGAGGAGTTTGAAGCTTTCTTT.

This clonotype has a handful of counts. The V call is TRBV7-2, the J call TRBJ1-5, with 7 bases lining up with TRBD1. V lost 5 bases, J lost 7 bases, and 5 bases stayed unmatched. The CDR3 length is 13 residues. Per the germline V gene, CDR1 is SGHTA and CDR2 is FQGNSA. The CDR3 nucleotides read TGTGCCAGCAGCCCAGAGGGGGCCCAGCCCCAGCATTTT. It encodes CASSPEGAQPQHF.

For this clonotype: This may arise from a read error, as a much more abundant clone is one base away. V usage is TRBV3-1 and J usage is TRBJ2-4; a weak D match, TRBD1 (5 bases). Germline V lookup: CDR1 LGHDT, CDR2 YNNKEL (reference sequence). CDR3 length: 13 amino acids. The V gene lost 4 bases and the J gene lost 7 bases, with 11 bases spanning the gap. CDR3 sequence: CASSRAGNNIQYF. CDR3 coding DNA: TGTGCCAGCAGCCGGGCAGGGAATAACATTCAGTACTTC.

This clonotype appeared a few times. This rearrangement joins TRBV20-1 to TRBJ1-2, with 7 bases lining up with TRBD1. CDR3 size: 14 residues. Germline V lookup: CDR1 DFQATT, CDR2 SNEGSKA (reference sequence). With 0 bases clipped from V and 6 bases from J, the junction kept 7 bases outside the gene matches. The CDR3 nucleotides read TGCAGTGCTAGAGAGCCAGGGGGGCACGATGGCTACACCTTC. Translated: CSAREPGGHDGYTF.

The J gene is TRBJ1-1, the V gene TRBV7-8, with D unclear. V shed 4 bases and J shed 1 base, with 10 bases lying between them. The CDR3 runs 14 residues. CDR1 SGHVS and CDR2 FQNEAQ come from the germline V gene. Here the CDR3 reads CASSSRTGNTEAFF. CDR3 nucleotide sequence: TGTGCCAGCAGCTCGAGGACGGGGAACACTGAAGCTTTCTTT.